In this sample, the clone carrying this T cell receptor (beta chain) turned up once. This sample is part of a study of blood T cell repertoires in COVID-19. In the study overall: PBMCs, B-cell-depleted T cells, or T cells were the source of the cDNA or gDNA that made up the material.

Enrollees, roughly 18 to 95 years old, lived in approximately 24 US areas. Assay used: immunoSEQ multiplex PCR; TCRdb lists only in-frame clones, some missing. The table lists approximately 270,000 clones, just under 90% of them singletons. This TCR was recovered from a woman under 40 with acute COVID-19. The source material was PBMCs or T cells enriched from blood (not recorded which).

CDR3 nucleotide sequence: TGTGCCAGCAGTTTTCAAAGGACAGGGGGTGGGAAAGCTTTCTTT. Protein: CASSFQRTGGGKAFF. The gene calls are TRBV28 and TRBJ1-1; the match to TRBD1 covers 10 bases. Trimming cost V 3 bases and J 9 bases; bases outside gene matches: 10. CDR1 is MDHEN, CDR2 SYDVKM, per germline. The CDR3 runs to 15 residues.